What follows is one T cell receptor beta chain and its context. The antigen is unknown. The assay, immunoSEQ v3.0, was run at survey level. This table comes from immunoSEQ multiplex PCR, and its TCRdb copy is limited to in-frame clones, with some not included. The repertoire holds approximately 41,000 clones, with around 86% as singletons. Germline V gene lookup returns CDR1 MDHEN and CDR2 SYDVKM. Trimming shortened V by 8 bases and J by 3 bases, and 23 bases separated the two germline ends. This CDR3 comprises 16 residues. The record originates from a study of long-term antiretroviral therapy in people with HIV. Overall study findings and caveats: Diversity increased after ART yet remained lower than in transplant donor controls. The blood, collected between about 2003 and 2017, was possibly taken under older ART regimens.

Donors each had at least one pre-ART PBMC sample and at least two post-ART ones. This clonotype originated in a man aged 18 to 29 with HIV. The rearrangement joins TRBV28 to TRBJ2-7; D perhaps matches TRBD1 (5 bases). The material sequenced was unsorted PBMCs, taken 1.5 years after starting antiretroviral therapy. The CDR3 reads CASSLVLFREGYEQYF. DNA of the CDR3: TGTGCCAGCTCTTTGGTCCTTTTCAGGGAAGGCTACGAGCAGTACTTC. The full variable domain, completed using reference TRBV28 and TRBJ2-7, is DVKVTQSSRYLVKRTGEKVFLECVQDMDHENMFWYRQDPGLGLRLIYFSYDVKMKEKGDIPEGYSVSREKKERFSLILESASTNQTSMYLCASSLVLFREGYEQYFGPGTRLTVT.